This entry lists 21 T cell receptor beta chains sequenced from one sample in a study of blood T cells in healthy people across ages. Primers used in a second PCR of roughly 7 to 11 cycles were a sample-barcoded 5' primer and a J-beta primer mix. TCRdb itself ran the 5' RACE reads through MiXCR, one entry per CDR3 protein. The table lists 660,000 or so distinct CDR3 sequences, approximately 59% of them singletons, with around 37% in the top ten. Sequencing was performed on blood. The receptors come from a man in his 60s in good health.

This chain connects TRBV27 to TRBJ2-1, with D maybe TRBD2 (5 bases). The better agreement between TRBJ2-7 and the DNA end casts doubt on the J call. Per germline, CDR1 MNHEY and CDR2 SMNVEV (reference sequence). CDR3 length equals 15 residues. The CDR3 coding sequence is TGTGCCAGCAGCCCAGCAGGAGGCTCCTACAATGAGCAGTACTTC. It specifies CASSPAGGSYNEQYF.

V usage is TRBV5-1 and J usage is TRBJ2-5; D gene ambiguous. Trimming stripped 0 bases from V and 6 bases from J, with 15 bases between. This CDR3 is 15 amino acids long. CDR1 is SGHRS, CDR2 YFSETQ, per germline. CDR3 region: CASSLEAAVRKTQYF. The CDR3 coding sequence is TGCGCCAGCAGCTTGGAGGCAGCCGTAAGGAAGACCCAGTACTTC. Full variable domain (outside the CDR3, taken from reference TRBV5-1 and TRBJ2-5): KAGVTQTPRYLIKTRGQQVTLSCSPISGHRSVSWYQQTPGQGLQFLFEYFSETQRNKGNFPGRFSGRQFSNSRSEMNVSTLELGDSALYLCASSLEAAVRKTQYFGPGTRLLVL.

The V gene is TRBV5-1, the J gene TRBJ1-1; 9 bases are a match to TRBD1. Germline V gene data show CDR1 as SGHRS and CDR2 as YFSETQ. Unmatched junction bases numbered 20, after V lost 7 bases and J lost 1 base. The CDR3 spans 19 residues. The CDR3 here is CASGSRGSGTGSQNTEAFF. The CDR3 DNA sequence: TGCGCCAGCGGCTCGAGGGGATCCGGGACAGGGTCTCAGAACACTGAAGCTTTCTTT.

The V call is TRBV5-4, the J call TRBJ2-4, with D uncertain. The DNA end is a closer match to TRBJ2-5, so the J assignment may be wrong. This CDR3 spans 13 amino acids. CDR1 SGHNT and CDR2 YYREEE come from the germline V gene (reference sequence). CDR3 sequence (DNA): TGTGCCAGCAGCTTGCAGAGCGAAAAGACCCAGTACTTC. Translation: CASSLQSEKTQYF.

About this clonotype itself: This could be a read error, since a much larger clone is one nucleotide away. This chain uses TRBV10-3 with TRBJ1-1; no clear D. The V gene's germline CDR1 is ENHRY and CDR2 SYGVKD. V lost 6 bases, J lost 4 bases, and 9 bases lay in between. The CDR3 has 12 residues. CDR3: CAIRRESTEAFF. The CDR3 DNA reads as TGTGCCATCAGGAGGGAGAGCACTGAAGCTTTCTTT.

J is TRBJ2-7 and V is TRBV20-1; maybe TRBD1 (6 bases). CDR3 length: 15 amino acids. Per germline, CDR1 DFQATT and CDR2 SNEGSKA (reference sequence). Trimming took 4 bases from V and 0 from J, leaving 16 bases between them. CDR3 bases: TGCAGTGCTACCCCTACAGGGCTAAGCTCCTACGAGCAGTACTTC. Protein: CSATPTGLSSYEQYF.

This clonotype has only a few counts. The gene calls are TRBV12-3 or TRBV12-4 and TRBJ1-2; no reliable D call. V was clipped by 5 bases and J by 2 bases, with 9 bases between them. The CDR3 length is 13 residues. CDR3 region: CASSRTLNYGYTF. In DNA form, the CDR3 reads TGTGCCAGCAGTCGAACGCTCAACTATGGCTACACCTTC.

A few counts support this clonotype. The chain is built from TRBV28 and TRBJ2-7; TRBD1 matches 8 bases. The germline CDR1 and CDR2 sequences are MDHEN and SYDVKM. J lost 7 bases, V lost 6 bases, and 14 bases had no gene match. The CDR3 runs 15 residues. This CDR3 reads CASSSLTGDSGEQYF. CDR3 DNA: TGTGCCAGCAGCTCTCTGACAGGGGACTCGGGGGAGCAGTACTTC.

The chain recombines TRBV28 with TRBJ1-6; D gene ambiguous. The CDR3 spans 14 residues. Germline V gene sequence: CDR1 MDHEN, CDR2 SYDVKM. Trimming removed 6 bases from V and 12 bases from J, with 18 bases in between. CDR3 in amino acids: CASSPRTSTRPLHF. The DNA for the CDR3 is TGTGCCAGCAGCCCCCGGACGTCTACCAGACCCCTCCACTTT. Based on the CDR3 plus reference TRBV28 and TRBJ1-6, the full variable domain is DVKVTQSSRYLVKRTGEKVFLECVQDMDHENMFWYRQDPGLGLRLIYFSYDVKMKEKGDIPEGYSVSREKKERFSLILESASTNQTSMYLCASSPRTSTRPLHFGNGTRLTVT.

The V gene is TRBV10-3, the J gene TRBJ2-1, with D perhaps being TRBD1 or TRBD2 (5 bases each). Germline CDR1 reads ENHRY; CDR2 reads SYGVKD. CDR3 length equals 12 residues. Trimming cost V 6 bases and J 9 bases, with 12 bases left between them. CDR3 bases: TGTGCCATCAGGGGAACGGGGCGTGAGCAGTTCTTC. Its translation is CAIRGTGREQFF.

The CDR3 sequence: CSARVGRLGTDTQYF. CDR3 nucleotides: TGCAGTGCTAGAGTGGGGAGGTTGGGCACAGATACGCAGTATTTT. The rearrangement joins TRBV20-1 to TRBJ2-3; possibly TRBD2 for D (6 bases). The CDR3 totals 15 residues. The germline gives CDR1 DFQATT, CDR2 SNEGSKA (reference sequence). Trimming cost V 1 base and J 1 base, with 12 bases left between them.

The chain carries TRBV27 and TRBJ2-1, with 8 bases aligning to TRBD2. Germline lookup yields CDR1 MNHEY and CDR2 SMNVEV (reference sequence). The trim removed 1 base at V and 6 bases at J, leaving 5 bases unmatched. The CDR3 extends over 15 amino acids. CDR3 loop: CASSLLTGGGNEQFF. The CDR3 DNA reads TGTGCCAGCAGTTTATTAACCGGGGGGGGCAATGAGCAGTTCTTC.

The genes are TRBV4-1 and TRBJ2-5; D is possibly TRBD2 (5 bases). Between the trimmed V and J ends, which lost 0 bases and 2 bases, there was a span of 10 bases. The CDR3 is made up of 15 amino acids. CDR1 and CDR2 from the germline V gene are MGHRA and YSYEKL. The CDR3 is CASSQEGREQETQYF. The CDR3, as DNA: TGCGCCAGCAGCCAAGAAGGACGGGAACAAGAGACCCAGTACTTC.

The rearrangement joins TRBV9 to TRBJ2-7, with TRBD1 matching 7 bases. CDR1 and CDR2 from the germline V gene are SGDLS and YYNGEE. There are 14 residues in the CDR3. With V trimmed by 4 bases and J by 3 bases, 7 bases remained unmatched. The CDR3: CASSTGQVLYEQYF. In DNA form, the CDR3 reads TGTGCCAGCAGCACCGGACAGGTTCTCTACGAGCAGTACTTC.

The chain combines TRBV3-1 with TRBJ1-4; possible D gene TRBD1, 5 bases. Trimming stripped 1 base from V and 7 bases from J, with 10 bases between. The CDR3 length is 14 residues. Per the germline V gene, CDR1 is LGHDT and CDR2 is YNNKEL (reference sequence). This chain's CDR3 is CASSQGGSGEKLFF. The CDR3 nucleotides are TGTGCCAGCAGCCAAGGGGGGTCCGGTGAAAAACTGTTTTTT.

The rearrangement uses TRBV6-1 and TRBJ2-4; TRBD2 agrees at 7 bases. Germline V gene sequence: CDR1 MNHNS, CDR2 SASEGT. V lost 7 bases to trimming and J lost 1 base; unmatched junction nucleotides: 7. The CDR3 covers 15 residues. The CDR3 is CASTPAGLAKNIQYF. The CDR3 nucleotides are TGTGCCAGCACCCCAGCGGGGCTGGCCAAAAACATTCAGTACTTC.

This clonotype was seen a single time. This chain links TRBV10-3 with TRBJ2-3; D perhaps matches TRBD2 (5 bases). CDR1 and CDR2 (germline): ENHRY, SYGVKD. Between the trimmed V and J ends, which lost 6 bases and 2 bases, there was a span of 12 bases. This CDR3 has 14 residues. CDR3 sequence reads: CAISTLGSTDTQYF. The CDR3 region has the DNA TGTGCCATCAGCACACTAGGATCCACAGATACGCAGTATTTT.

V is TRBV7-2 and J is TRBJ1-2; D is unclear. Germline CDR1 is SGHTA and CDR2 is FQGNSA. The CDR3 length is 12 residues. The V end lost 5 bases, the J end lost 6 bases, and 10 bases lay between the germline ends. CDR3 residues: CASSPRRNGYTF. In DNA, the CDR3 is TGTGCCAGCAGCCCCAGGAGGAATGGCTACACCTTC. The full variable domain, in which reference TRBV7-2 and TRBJ1-2 provide the parts outside the CDR3, is GAGVSQSPSNKVTEKGKDVELRCDPISGHTALYWYRQSLGQGLEFLIYFQGNSAPDKSGLPSDRFSAERTGGSVSTLTIQRTQQEDSAVYLCASSPRRNGYTFGSGTRLTVV.

This chain joins TRBV11-2 and TRBJ2-6; 7 nucleotides match TRBD1. The V and J ends lost 2 bases and 3 bases, in that order; junction bases with no gene match: 4. The germline V gene has CDR1 SGHAT and CDR2 FQNNGV. CDR3 size: 16 residues. This chain's CDR3 is CASSLSRGRGANVLTF. CDR3 sequence (DNA): TGTGCCAGCAGCTTATCTAGGGGGCGTGGGGCCAACGTCCTGACTTTC.

V and J are TRBV29-1 and TRBJ2-5, with TRBD1 identical over 7 bases. Germline lookup yields CDR1 SQVTM and CDR2 ANQGSEA. The CDR3 length is 13 residues. V gave up 8 bases and J gave up 5 bases; unmatched junction bases: 11. CDR3 in amino acids: CSSRLTGIETQYF. Here the CDR3 DNA reads TGCAGCTCCCGTTTGACAGGGATTGAGACCCAGTACTTC.

The V and J genes are TRBV20-1 and TRBJ1-4; 7 bases map to TRBD1. The V gene's germline CDR1 is DFQATT and CDR2 SNEGSKA (reference sequence). V gave up 6 bases and J gave up 2 bases; unmatched junction bases: 3. The CDR3 covers 13 residues. The CDR3 sequence is CSAEQGTNEKLFF. For the CDR3, the DNA is TGCAGTGCCGAACAGGGGACTAATGAAAAACTGTTTTTT.